This entry lists 29 T cell receptor beta chains sequenced from one sample in a study of blood T cell repertoires in COVID-19. Sequenced by immunoSEQ multiplex PCR; TCRdb stores in-frame clones only, minus some. The sample lists fewer than 25,000 clones; over 70% were seen once. The sequenced sample consisted of peripheral blood. These TCRs come from a human donor with active COVID-19. The donor label of this sample is uncertain.

The gene calls are TRBV6-5 and TRBJ1-1; D perhaps matches TRBD1 (6 bases). Trimming took 7 bases from V and 4 from J, leaving 10 bases between them. This CDR3 region has 12 residues. Per the germline V gene, CDR1 is MNHEY and CDR2 is SVGAGI. The CDR3 is CASNRETTEAFF. The CDR3 nucleotides are TGTGCCAGCAACAGGGAGACCACTGAAGCTTTCTTT.

V is TRBV6-5 and J is TRBJ2-7, with D unresolved. Between the trimmed V and J ends, which lost 8 bases and 2 bases, there was a span of 7 bases. Germline loops: CDR1 MNHEY, CDR2 SVGAGI. The CDR3 extends over 11 amino acids. DNA for the CDR3: TGTGCCAGCGCCGGAGCCTACGAGCAGTACTTC. Translating it yields CASAGAYEQYF.

V usage is TRBV28 and J usage is TRBJ2-3; TRBD1 is a possible D gene (6 bases). Germline lookup yields CDR1 MDHEN and CDR2 SYDVKM. V lost 2 bases and J 2 bases, leaving 8 bases between the germline ends. This CDR3 comprises 14 residues. The CDR3: CASSLAGDTDTQYF. CDR3 in DNA: TGTGCCAGCAGTTTAGCAGGGGACACAGATACGCAGTATTTT.

The V and J genes are TRBV19 and TRBJ2-3; 9 bases are a match to TRBD2. This CDR3 comprises 15 residues. The V and J ends lost 4 bases and 4 bases, in that order; junction bases with no gene match: 6. Germline CDR1 is LNHDA and CDR2 is SQIVND (reference sequence). The CDR3 region is CASSSDSGSADTQYF. CDR3 DNA sequence: TGTGCCAGTAGTAGTGATAGCGGGAGCGCAGATACGCAGTATTTT.

This chain joins TRBV6-5 and TRBJ2-2; the D gene is possibly TRBD1 (6 bases). The CDR3 is made up of 14 amino acids. Trimming removed 7 bases at V and 7 bases at J, with 16 bases between. Germline CDR1 is MNHEY and CDR2 is SVGAGI. DNA of the CDR3: TGTGCCAGCATAAGGGACATGATAATCGGGGAGCTGTTTTTT. It specifies CASIRDMIIGELFF.

The sample holds a few counts of this clone. This sequence joins TRBV9 and TRBJ1-6, with D possibly TRBD1 on 6 matching bases. CDR3 length: 14 amino acids. Germline CDR1 SGDLS, CDR2 YYNGEE. Between the trimmed V and J ends, which lost 5 bases and 14 bases, there was a span of 20 bases. The CDR3, as DNA: TGTGCCAGCAGTGCGAGGGGGAACACCGACGCCCTCCACTTT. As protein: CASSARGNTDALHF.

The chain joins TRBV19 to TRBJ2-7; 8 bases are shared with TRBD1. The CDR3 sequence is 14 residues long. V was clipped by 6 bases and J by 1 base; unmatched bases: 5. Germline CDR1 is LNHDA and CDR2 is SQIVND (reference sequence). The CDR3 DNA follows: TGTGCCAGTAGCTTGACAGGGGATTCCTACGAGCAGTACTTC. It translates to CASSLTGDSYEQYF.

The rearrangement uses TRBV4-1 and TRBJ2-7; D possibly corresponds to TRBD2 (6 bases). V was cut by 0 bases and J by 5 bases, with 11 bases left in between. This CDR3 contains 14 residues. In germline, CDR1 is MGHRA, CDR2 YSYEKL. The chain's CDR3 is CASSQESKRDEQYF. The DNA for the CDR3 is TGCGCCAGCAGCCAAGAAAGTAAGCGGGACGAGCAGTACTTC.

The chain employs TRBV11-3 and TRBJ2-1, with D perhaps TRBD2 (6 bases). V lost 5 bases to trimming and J lost 2 bases, with 13 bases between them. CDR1 SGHNT and CDR2 YENEEA come from the germline V gene. The CDR3 is 15 residues long. The CDR3 loop is CASSTGRGAYNEQFF. DNA for the CDR3: TGTGCCAGCAGCACGGGACGCGGGGCCTACAATGAGCAGTTCTTC. Drawing the rest from reference TRBV11-3 and TRBJ2-1, the complete variable domain is EAGVVQSPRYKIIEKKQPVAFWCNPISGHNTLYWYLQNLGQGPELLIRYENEEAVDDSQLPKDRFSAERLKGVDSTLKIQPAELGDSAVYLCASSTGRGAYNEQFFGPGTRLTVL.

This chain joins TRBV7-9 and TRBJ2-3, with 11 bases that match TRBD1. This CDR3 region has 18 residues. After removal of 5 bases from V and 1 base from J, the junction contained 11 bases not matched to a gene. Germline V gives CDR1 SEHNR, CDR2 FQNEAQ (reference sequence). The CDR3 protein is CASSPAGTGGSGTDTQYF. As DNA, the CDR3 is TGTGCCAGCAGCCCAGCCGGGACAGGGGGTTCAGGCACAGATACGCAGTATTTT.

The CDR3 sequence: CASPGTNCEQFF. CDR3 sequence (DNA): TGCGCCAGCCCCGGGACTAATTGTGAGCAGTTCTTC. The chain employs TRBV10-1 and TRBJ2-1; 7 bases are shared with TRBD2. The CDR3 totals 12 residues. V lost 8 bases and J lost 9; bases outside the gene matches: 7. Germline loops: CDR1 WNHNN, CDR2 SYGVQD (reference sequence).

V is TRBV5-1 and J is TRBJ2-5, with a possible D match to TRBD1 (5 bases). CDR1 is SGHRS, CDR2 YFSETQ, per germline. Trimming removed 6 bases at V and 4 bases at J, with 13 bases between. This CDR3 has 13 amino acids. The CDR3 spells CASNWAGPETQYF. The DNA of the CDR3 is TGCGCCAGCAATTGGGCAGGGCCAGAGACCCAGTACTTC.

CDR3 nucleotide sequence: TGTGCCAGCAGCTTGGCGCCAGTCCGATCCAATGAGCAGTTCTTC. Translated: CASSLAPVRSNEQFF. The V call is TRBV5-6, the J call TRBJ2-1; D gene unclear. Trimming took 0 bases from V and 6 from J, leaving 13 bases between them. Germline lookup yields CDR1 SGHDT and CDR2 YYEEEE. This CDR3 comprises 15 residues.

This clone was found once. The chain joins TRBV18 to TRBJ1-2; D remains unclear. Germline V gene sequence: CDR1 KGHSH, CDR2 LQKENI. V lost 1 base, J lost 4 bases, and 16 bases lay in between. The CDR3 is 16 residues long. This CDR3 is CASSPLARDPLYGYTF. In DNA, the CDR3 is TGTGCCAGCTCACCACTCGCCCGGGATCCCCTCTATGGCTACACCTTC.

CDR3 region: CASSPPGKREGYEQYF. The CDR3 nucleotides are TGTGCCAGCAGCCCTCCGGGAAAACGGGAGGGCTACGAGCAGTACTTC. V usage is TRBV5-6 and J usage is TRBJ2-7; 8 nucleotides line up with TRBD2. CDR3 size: 16 residues. Trimming cost V 4 bases and J 3 bases; bases outside gene matches: 12. The germline gives CDR1 SGHDT, CDR2 YYEEEE.

The chain has TRBV27 and TRBJ1-2; 7 nucleotides line up with TRBD1. The CDR3 contains 13 residues. After removal of 3 bases from V and 3 bases from J, the junction contained 1 base not matched to a gene. Germline V CDR1 and CDR2: MNHEY, SMNVEV (reference sequence). The CDR3 sequence: CASSLDRYYGYTF. CDR3 coding DNA: TGTGCCAGCAGTTTGGACAGGTACTATGGCTACACCTTC.

The chain links TRBV6-4 to TRBJ1-1, with a tentative D call TRBD1 (6 bases). The CDR3 has 15 residues. CDR1 MRHNA and CDR2 SNTAGT come from the germline V gene. V lost 9 bases and J 9 bases, leaving 26 bases between the germline ends. For the CDR3, the DNA is TGTGCCAGAACCTCGATTGGGACATTCGATTCAAAAGCTTTCTTT. Residues: CARTSIGTFDSKAFF.

The J gene is TRBJ1-2, the V gene TRBV5-4, with D tentatively TRBD1 (5 bases). The CDR3 loop spans 14 amino acids. V lost 0 bases, J lost 4 bases, and 10 bases lay in between. Germline V CDR1 and CDR2: SGHNT, YYREEE (reference sequence). The CDR3 bases are TGTGCCAGCAGCTTGGAGGGGTATAGCTATGGCTACACCTTC. This translates into CASSLEGYSYGYTF.

This clone was observed a single time. This sequence joins TRBV20-1 and TRBJ1-1, with 9 bases lining up with TRBD1. Germline trimming cut 6 bases from V and 6 bases from J; bases unmatched to any gene: 2. Germline V gene sequence: CDR1 DFQATT, CDR2 SNEGSKA (reference sequence). This CDR3 is 11 amino acids long. The CDR3 here is CSADRGAEAFF. The CDR3 region has the DNA TGCAGTGCAGACAGGGGGGCTGAAGCTTTCTTT.

The rearrangement uses TRBV12-2 and TRBJ2-3; the DNA was not used to check the table's D call, TRBD2. TRBV12-2 is deemed a pseudogene. The CDR3 is made up of 20 amino acids. The CDR3, as DNA: TGTGCAAGTCGCCATCCCGGGCAATGGCTAGCGGGGCTTAGCACAGATACGCAGTATTTT. Protein product: CASRHPGQWLAGLSTDTQYF.

The CDR3 DNA follows: TGTGCCAGCAGTGAAGTTCCCCTTAATGAGCAGTTCTTC. Translating it yields CASSEVPLNEQFF. The rearrangement uses TRBV2 and TRBJ2-1; D unresolved. Trimming shortened V by 1 base and J by 7 bases, and 8 bases separated the two germline ends. There are 13 residues in the CDR3. Germline V lookup: CDR1 SNHLY, CDR2 FYNNEI.

The chain is built from TRBV4-1 and TRBJ2-7; TRBD2 might be the D (5 bases). With 3 bases removed from V and 5 bases from J, the gap between germline ends came to 20 bases. Germline V gene sequence: CDR1 MGHRA, CDR2 YSYEKL. The CDR3 length is 16 residues. CDR3 nucleotide sequence: TGCGCCAGCAGCCAGGTTCGCTTTGGGAGTACCGACGAGCAGTACTTC. Translation: CASSQVRFGSTDEQYF.

Only one count was recorded for this clone. This sequence joins TRBV7-2 and TRBJ2-1; D not certain. The length of the CDR3 is 12 residues. CDR1 and CDR2 from the germline V gene are SGHTA and FQGNSA. V lost 4 bases and J lost 5, with 6 bases in between. In DNA, the CDR3 is TGTGCCAGCAGCTCAGTGAACAATGAGCAGTTCTTC. This encodes CASSSVNNEQFF. Complete variable domain (other parts from reference TRBV7-2 and TRBJ2-1): GAGVSQSPSNKVTEKGKDVELRCDPISGHTALYWYRQSLGQGLEFLIYFQGNSAPDKSGLPSDRFSAERTGGSVSTLTIQRTQQEDSAVYLCASSSVNNEQFFGPGTRLTVL.

The CDR3 bases are TGCGCCAGCAGCTTCTCGACAGGGGCTAACTATGGCTACACCTTC. As protein: CASSFSTGANYGYTF. J is TRBJ1-2 and V is TRBV5-1, with 8 bases lining up with TRBD1. With V trimmed by 2 bases and J by 0 bases, 3 bases remained unmatched. The CDR3 is made up of 15 amino acids. Germline CDR1 SGHRS, CDR2 YFSETQ.

The chain couples TRBV5-8 to TRBJ2-5, with D hard to call. Trimming took 0 bases from V and 3 from J, leaving 9 bases between them. The V gene's germline CDR1 is SGHTS and CDR2 YDEGEE. The CDR3 sequence is 14 residues long. Here the CDR3 DNA reads TGTGCCAGCAGCTTGGTTTCGTCGGAAGAGACCCAGTACTTC. It yields the protein CASSLVSSEETQYF. Together with reference TRBV5-8 and TRBJ2-5, the CDR3 gives the full variable domain: EAGVTQSPTHLIKTRGQQATLRCSPISGHTSVYWYQQALGLGLQFLLWYDEGEERNRGNFPPRFSGRQFPNYSSELNVNALELEDSALYLCASSLVSSEETQYFGPGTRLLVL.

The chain couples TRBV30 to TRBJ2-5; 8 bases line up with TRBD2. The germline V gene encodes CDR1 GTSNPN and CDR2 SVGIG (reference sequence). The CDR3 runs to 16 residues. V gave up 0 bases and J gave up 3 bases; unmatched junction bases: 9. CDR3 sequence reads: CAWSVGRGGSEETQYF. CDR3 DNA: TGTGCCTGGAGTGTCGGACGGGGGGGCTCCGAAGAGACCCAGTACTTC. The whole variable domain, remainder taken from reference TRBV30 and TRBJ2-5, is SQTIHQWPATLVQPVGSPLSLECTVEGTSNPNLYWYRQAAGRGLQLLFYSVGIGQISSEVPQNLSASRPQDRQFILSSKKLLLSDSGFYLCAWSVGRGGSEETQYFGPGTRLLVL.

The chain has TRBV5-4 and TRBJ2-2; TRBD2 matches at 10 bases. The germline gives CDR1 SGHNT, CDR2 YYREEE (reference sequence). J lost 2 bases, V lost 4 bases, and 2 bases had no gene match. The CDR3 contains 15 residues. The CDR3 here is CASSRTSGNTGELFF. In nucleotides, the CDR3 is TGTGCCAGCAGCAGGACTAGCGGTAACACCGGGGAGCTGTTTTTT.

The rearrangement uses TRBV5-4 and TRBJ2-5; 9 positions match TRBD2. This CDR3 region has 14 residues. CDR1 and CDR2 (germline): SGHNT, YYREEE (reference sequence). The junction had 5 bases not matched to a gene; V was cut back by 3 bases and J by 5 bases. In DNA, the CDR3 is TGTGCCAGCAGCTCAGCGGGGGGTGAGGAGACCCAGTACTTC. Translation: CASSSAGGEETQYF.

This clone occurred a few times. The chain employs TRBV30 and TRBJ2-7; 8 bases map to TRBD2. The CDR3 runs 11 residues. Per germline, CDR1 GTSNPN and CDR2 SVGIG (reference sequence). V was pared by 5 bases and J by 6 bases, with 3 bases of the junction left unmatched. The CDR3, as DNA: TGTGCCTGGGGACTAGCCGGCGAGCAGTACTTC. The encoded protein is CAWGLAGEQYF.